These 13 T cell receptor beta chains share one sample of origin, sequenced in a study of blood T cell repertoires in COVID-19. The table came from immunoSEQ multiplex PCR; TCRdb's copy has only in-frame clones and leaves some out. In the table there are more than 300,000 clones, 70% to 90% of which are singletons. Source material: PBMCs or T cells enriched from blood (not recorded which). Receptors were obtained from a woman in her thirties who had recovered from COVID-19.

The chain is built from TRBV6-1 and TRBJ1-1; D remains unclear. The ends were cut back, 3 bases at V and 0 bases at J, with 8 bases in the middle. In germline, CDR1 is MNHNS, CDR2 SASEGT. The CDR3 is 14 residues long. Here the CDR3 DNA reads TGTGCCAGCAGTGAGGTACAGCTGAACACTGAAGCTTTCTTT. Translated, it gives CASSEVQLNTEAFF.

The CDR3 DNA reads as TGTGCCTGGAGTGTACAGGGCAGCGGCTATGGCTACACCTTC. Translation: CAWSVQGSGYGYTF. The genes are TRBV30 and TRBJ1-2; D is possibly TRBD1 (6 bases). Germline CDR1 and CDR2: GTSNPN and SVGIG (reference sequence). The CDR3 has 14 amino acids. Trimming removed 0 bases at V and 4 bases at J, with 12 bases between.

This chain links TRBV6-4 with TRBJ1-5; unclear D gene. Trimming stripped 2 bases from V and 4 bases from J, with 9 bases between. There are 14 residues in the CDR3. Germline loops: CDR1 MRHNA, CDR2 SNTAGT. The CDR3 reads CASSDGQLNQPQHF. Here the CDR3 DNA reads TGTGCCAGCAGTGACGGGCAGCTTAATCAGCCCCAGCATTTT.

The chain has TRBV19 and TRBJ1-6, with a weak D call TRBD1 (6 bases). Trimming took 3 bases from V and 10 from J, leaving 16 bases between them. The CDR3 has 15 residues. Germline V gene lookup returns CDR1 LNHDA and CDR2 SQIVND (reference sequence). The CDR3 sequence is CASSIVTGGDSPLHF. The DNA of the CDR3 is TGTGCCAGTAGTATTGTGACAGGAGGAGACTCACCCCTCCACTTT. Using reference TRBV19 and TRBJ1-6 for the parts outside the CDR3, the full variable domain is DGGITQSPKYLFRKEGQNVTLSCEQNLNHDAMYWYRQDPGQGLRLIYYSQIVNDFQKGDIAEGYSVSREKKESFPLTVTSAQKNPTAFYLCASSIVTGGDSPLHFGNGTRLTVT.

This clone appeared many times. This chain links TRBV4-3 with TRBJ2-1, with TRBD2 matching 8 bases. The germline V gene encodes CDR1 LGHNA and CDR2 YSLEER. The V gene end was trimmed by 4 bases and the J gene end by 3 bases; junction bases not matched to a gene: 2. CDR3 length: 14 amino acids. The CDR3: CASSRGGYYNEQFF. The CDR3 DNA sequence: TGCGCCAGCAGCCGCGGGGGGTACTACAATGAGCAGTTCTTC.

The V call is TRBV18, the J call TRBJ1-4; D is undetermined. V lost 6 bases and J 4 bases, leaving 12 bases between the germline ends. CDR1 and CDR2 (germline): KGHSH, LQKENI. The CDR3 totals 14 residues. CDR3 coding DNA: TGTGCCAGCTCCCGAGGGCAGCTTAATGAAAAACTGTTTTTT. Its protein product is CASSRGQLNEKLFF. The full variable domain, in which reference TRBV18 and TRBJ1-4 provide the parts outside the CDR3, is NAGVMQNPRHLVRRRGQEARLRCSPMKGHSHVYWYRQLPEEGLKFMVYLQKENIIDESGMPKERFSAEFPKEGPSILRIQQVVRGDSAAYFCASSRGQLNEKLFFGSGTQLSVL.

This rearrangement joins TRBV5-6 to TRBJ2-3; 8 bases align to TRBD1. The CDR3 is 14 residues long. With 3 bases clipped from V and 6 bases from J, the junction kept 6 bases outside the gene matches. The germline V gene encodes CDR1 SGHDT and CDR2 YYEEEE. The CDR3 loop reads CASSSIQGVDTQYF. In nucleotides, the CDR3 is TGTGCCAGCAGCTCAATACAGGGGGTGGATACGCAGTATTTT.

This chain links TRBV29-1 with TRBJ2-7, with 11 bases aligning to TRBD2. Trimming cost V 3 bases and J 1 base; bases outside gene matches: 5. CDR1 and CDR2 (germline): SQVTM, ANQGSEA. This CDR3 comprises 15 residues. The CDR3 coding sequence is TGCAGCGTTGACCTAGCGGGGGGCCAGTCCTACGAGCAGTACTTC. It encodes CSVDLAGGQSYEQYF.

This chain uses TRBV18 with TRBJ1-1; 7 bases line up with TRBD1. CDR1 is KGHSH and CDR2 is LQKENI in the germline V gene. Unmatched junction bases numbered 10, after V lost 5 bases and J lost 1 base. The CDR3 sequence is 16 residues long. CDR3 region: CASSKTGRRENTEAFF. CDR3 coding DNA: TGTGCCAGCTCAAAGACAGGGAGGAGGGAGAACACTGAAGCTTTCTTT.

This chain uses TRBV9 with TRBJ2-1, with TRBD1 identical over 7 bases. The germline V gene encodes CDR1 SGDLS and CDR2 YYNGEE. V shed 3 bases and J 0 bases; nucleotides not matched to a gene: 6. The CDR3 covers 16 residues. CDR3 amino acids: CASSGPGQSSYNEQFF. The CDR3 DNA follows: TGTGCCAGCAGCGGCCCGGGACAGAGCTCCTACAATGAGCAGTTCTTC.

CDR3 bases: TGTGCCAGCAGCTTAGATCGCAGGGACACCGGGGAGCTGTTTTTT. Residues: CASSLDRRDTGELFF. The chain has TRBV7-2 and TRBJ2-2; the D gene is possibly TRBD1 (5 bases). The CDR3 contains 15 residues. The germline gives CDR1 SGHTA, CDR2 FQGNSA. With 1 base removed from V and 3 bases from J, the gap between germline ends came to 9 bases.

The chain employs TRBV2 and TRBJ1-2, with D possibly matching TRBD1 (5 bases). Trimming took off 7 bases at V and 4 bases at J, with 25 bases between the two ends. The CDR3 is 17 amino acids. Germline CDR1 SNHLY, CDR2 FYNNEI. Written as DNA, the CDR3 is TGTGCCAGCACCACCGCTCGTGGGGGGTCTCAAACCTATGGCTACACCTTC. Encoded protein: CASTTARGGSQTYGYTF.

This clone was recorded once. The gene calls are TRBV6-5 and TRBJ1-5, with D perhaps matching TRBD1 (6 bases). From germline, CDR1 is MNHEY and CDR2 SVGAGI. With 2 bases removed from V and 4 bases from J, the gap between germline ends came to 12 bases. This CDR3 contains 15 residues. CDR3 nucleotides: TGTGCCAGCAGTTACCTTACAGGGCCAAATCAGCCCCAGCATTTT. Translating gives CASSYLTGPNQPQHF.